This TCR beta chain was captured in a study of human T cells and chemical hapten exposure. This CDR3 is built from 12 residues. Deletions cut 7 bases from V and 4 bases from J, with 10 bases between. The germline gives CDR1 MDHEN, CDR2 SYDVKM. Time point of the sample: patch test 1, 2 weeks after DPC sensitization. As to treatment: therapeutic diphenylcyclopropenone sensitization with weekly scalp DPC. MiXCR, run by TCRdb on the RACE reads, gives a single entry per CDR3 protein. Of approximately 350,000 distinct CDR3 sequences listed, around 6.9% are singletons. This clonotype was counted many times. The chain joins TRBV28 to TRBJ1-2, with D unresolved. The sequence came from a woman under 30 with alopecia areata. Some clones in this sample may be carry-over from other donors' samples. Sequenced here: whole blood, sampled in connection with sensitization to the hapten diphenylcyclopropenone (DPC). CDR3 sequence (DNA): TGTGCCAGCAATCGGATTGGCTATGGCTACACCTTC. It specifies CASNRIGYGYTF.